This T cell receptor beta chain was captured in a study of CD8 T cell repertoires and HIV-1 epitope variants. With regard to this clone: The target antigen is unknown.

V was clipped by 1 base and J by 3 bases; unmatched bases: 4. There are 15 residues in the CDR3. The germline gives CDR1 SEHNR, CDR2 FQNEAQ (reference sequence). Assay: immunoSEQ multiplex PCR; the TCRdb copy retains only in-frame clones and omits some. The repertoire holds under 6,500 clones, with roughly two thirds as singletons. V usage is TRBV7-9 and J usage is TRBJ2-7; 9 bases line up with TRBD1. The sequence came from a male donor with HIV. Sequenced: cultured CD8+ T cells derived from PBMCs. The CDR3 nucleotides are TGTGCCAGCAGCTTAGTCCCGGACAGGGGCTACGAGCAGTACTTC. It is translated as CASSLVPDRGYEQYF.